Listed below are T cell receptor beta chains from one sample, sequenced in a study of T cell responses to AZD1222 COVID-19 vaccine. TCRdb's table, derived via immunoSEQ multiplex PCR, lists solely in-frame clones and lacks some. The sample lists about 99,000 clones, over 90% occurring once. The source material was peripheral blood, sampled on day 0 of AZD1222 vaccination. Receptor source: an adult in good health. Both conserved end residues are part of each CDR3. Each record gives: V gene, CDR3 protein.

>TRBV5-1
CASSRSSLAGGLETQYF
>TRBV6-5
CASTPGSSYEQYF
>TRBV27
CASSPLGQAVISEQYF
>TRBV6-6
CASRRQGMNTEAFF
>TRBV6-5
CASSYRGAQHF
>TRBV7-3
CASSLQGRHNEQFF
>TRBV5-1
CASSSPTGGDSGELFF
>TRBV19
CASTTGYQPQHF
>TRBV19
CASSATDGQPQHF
>TRBV6-1
CASSEGTGYNEQFF
>TRBV7-2
CASSITGGTGNTIYF
>TRBV5-5
CASSFPSGINEQYF
>TRBV7-2
CASSHRRQGNTGELFF
>TRBV5-4
CASSLGTGRGEAFF
>TRBV5-4
CASYRDSGNTIYF
>TRBV6-1
CASSGVGLPSGNTIYF
>TRBV28
CASNAQGAFGYTF
>TRBV7-9
CASSDWRAGDEQFF
>TRBV28
CASRHHGTADTEAFF
>TRBV3-1/TRBV3-2
CASRQGYEQYF
>TRBV6-5
CASRRQGLWGYGYTF
>TRBV7-8
CASSPTSAGEAGTGELFF
>TRBV6-5
CASSNRDRNEKLFF
>TRBV5-1
CASSWGTENQPQHF
>TRBV9
CASSSSRGVAEAFF
>TRBV7-9
CASSGQGSLVYEQYF
>TRBV18
CASSPPTGGRETQYF
>TRBV7-9
CTSSRLDSTEAFF
>TRBV19
CASGWRNSDTIYF
>TRBV5-1
CASSLDATDRRPEGEKLFF
>TRBV4-1
CASSQSGQGTLNTEAFF
>TRBV9
CASSVWDSGEKLFF
>TRBV6-5
CASSDREQETQYF
>TRBV4-3
CASSQDLGGAVEAFF
>TRBV29-1
CSVSGRLNTEAFF
>TRBV15
CATSRVGRRTEAFF
>TRBV28
CASSRGYWVSQHF
>TRBV5-1
CASSLSPGSGDEQYF
>TRBV7-2
CASSSQTTQREKLFF
>TRBV3-1/TRBV3-2
CASSCRCPISSDNEQFF
>TRBV5-1
CASSPTSGPTDTQYF
>TRBV6-5
CASSYQGANGYTF
>TRBV28
CASSPRTAQTLDTQYF
>TRBV10-3
CAISGGQGYEQYF
>TRBV11-2
CASSLEGQLNQPQHF
>TRBV28
CAAHQGASYEQYF
>TRBV7-2
CASSPTSQITEAFF
>TRBV4-3
CASSQTGLSSNEQFF
>TRBV12-3/TRBV12-4
CASSFGDSPLHF
>TRBV6-6
CAEGGDPSGANVLTF
>TRBV27
CASSSSGELFF
>TRBV5-1
CASSTRPHTGELFF
>TRBV11-2
CASSLAGPPYPTDTQYF
>TRBV19
CASSHGVYTQHF